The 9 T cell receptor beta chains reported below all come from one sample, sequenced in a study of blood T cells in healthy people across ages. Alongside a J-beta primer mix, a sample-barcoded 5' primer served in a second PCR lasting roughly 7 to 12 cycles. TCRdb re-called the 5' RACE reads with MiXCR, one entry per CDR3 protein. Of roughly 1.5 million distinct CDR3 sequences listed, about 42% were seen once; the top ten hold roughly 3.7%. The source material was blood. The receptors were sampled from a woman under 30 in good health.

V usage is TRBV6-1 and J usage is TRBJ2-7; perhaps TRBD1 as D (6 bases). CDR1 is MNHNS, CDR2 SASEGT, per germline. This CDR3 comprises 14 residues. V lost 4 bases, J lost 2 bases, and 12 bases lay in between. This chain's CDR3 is CASSGQGQTYEQYF. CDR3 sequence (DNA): TGTGCCAGCAGTGGGCAGGGGCAGACCTACGAGCAGTACTTC.

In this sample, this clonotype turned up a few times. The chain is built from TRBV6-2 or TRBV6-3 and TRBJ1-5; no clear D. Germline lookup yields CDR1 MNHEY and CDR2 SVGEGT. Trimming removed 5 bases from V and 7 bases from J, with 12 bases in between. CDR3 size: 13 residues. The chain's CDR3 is CASSGNREQPQHF. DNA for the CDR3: TGTGCCAGCAGTGGAAACCGAGAACAGCCCCAGCATTTT.

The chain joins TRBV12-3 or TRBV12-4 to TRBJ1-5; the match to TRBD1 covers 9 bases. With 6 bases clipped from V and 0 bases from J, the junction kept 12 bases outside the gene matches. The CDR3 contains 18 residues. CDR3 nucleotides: TGTGCCAGCAGCCTAGGACAGGGGACCCCCAATAGCAATCAGCCCCAGCATTTT. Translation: CASSLGQGTPNSNQPQHF.

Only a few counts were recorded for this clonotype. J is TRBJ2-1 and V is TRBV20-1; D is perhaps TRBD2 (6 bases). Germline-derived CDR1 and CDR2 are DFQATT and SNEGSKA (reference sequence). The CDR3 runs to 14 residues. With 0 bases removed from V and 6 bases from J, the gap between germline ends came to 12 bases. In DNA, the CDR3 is TGCAGTGCTAGAGATCCTAGCGCCGGCAATGAGCAGTTCTTC. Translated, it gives CSARDPSAGNEQFF.

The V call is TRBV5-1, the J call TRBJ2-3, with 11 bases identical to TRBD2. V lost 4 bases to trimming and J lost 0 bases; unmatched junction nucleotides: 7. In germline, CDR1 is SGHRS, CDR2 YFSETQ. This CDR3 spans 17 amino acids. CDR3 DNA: TGCGCCAGCAGCCTCGGGACTAGCGGAGGCAGCACAGATACGCAGTATTTT. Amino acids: CASSLGTSGGSTDTQYF.

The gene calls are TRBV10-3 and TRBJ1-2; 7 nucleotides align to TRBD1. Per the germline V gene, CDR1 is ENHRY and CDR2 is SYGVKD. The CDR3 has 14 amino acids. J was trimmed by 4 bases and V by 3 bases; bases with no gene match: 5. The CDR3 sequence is CAISDVAGGYGYTF. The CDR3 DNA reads TGTGCCATCAGTGACGTGGCAGGGGGCTATGGCTACACCTTC.

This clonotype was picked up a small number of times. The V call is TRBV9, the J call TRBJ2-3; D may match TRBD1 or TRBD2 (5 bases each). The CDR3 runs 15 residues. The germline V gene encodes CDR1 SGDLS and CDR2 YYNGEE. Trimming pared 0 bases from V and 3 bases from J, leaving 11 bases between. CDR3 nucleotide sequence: TGTGCCAGCAGCGTAGAGGGACGACGGACAGATACGCAGTATTTT. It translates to CASSVEGRRTDTQYF.

The CDR3 DNA sequence: TGTGCCAGCAGCGTAGTGGGACCCTACACAGATACGCAGTATTTT. Its protein product is CASSVVGPYTDTQYF. This chain links TRBV9 with TRBJ2-3, with D tentatively TRBD1 or TRBD2 (5 bases each). In germline, CDR1 is SGDLS, CDR2 YYNGEE. V shed 0 bases and J shed 2 bases, with 10 bases lying between them. The CDR3 extends over 15 amino acids. Combining the CDR3 with reference TRBV9 and TRBJ2-3 gives the whole variable domain DSGVTQTPKHLITATGQRVTLRCSPRSGDLSVYWYQQSLDQGLQFLIQYYNGEERAKGNILERFSAQQFPDLHSELNLSSLELGDSALYFCASSVVGPYTDTQYFGPGTRLTVL.

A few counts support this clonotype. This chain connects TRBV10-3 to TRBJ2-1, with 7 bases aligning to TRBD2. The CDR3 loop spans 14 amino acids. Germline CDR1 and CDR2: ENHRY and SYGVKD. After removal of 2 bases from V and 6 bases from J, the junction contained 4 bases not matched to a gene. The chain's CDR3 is CAISEREDLNEQFF. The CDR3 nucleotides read TGTGCCATCAGTGAGCGGGAGGACCTCAATGAGCAGTTCTTC.